One sample yielded the 30 T cell receptor beta chains listed below, sequenced in a study of T cells expressing NK-cell markers. TCRdb derives one entry per CDR3 protein from the 5' RACE reads, leaving out DNA. This sample's clone table lists almost 450,000 distinct CDR3 sequences. Sample: blood T cells: a sorted CD56 or NKG2C T cell subset, CD4+ or CD8+ T cells, or bulk PBMC T cells (not recorded which). Receptor source: a woman between 18 and 70 years old in good health.

The chain recombines TRBV7-2 with TRBJ1-2; absent DNA, TCRdb's TRBD1 call cannot be checked. Germline V gives CDR1 SGHTA, CDR2 FQGNSA. The CDR3 is 15 residues long. CDR3 region: CASSRTVERGYGYTF.

The gene calls are TRBV24-1 and TRBJ2-1; TCRdb calls TRBD2, which cannot be checked without DNA. The CDR3 spans 12 residues. Germline CDR1 KGHDR, CDR2 SFDVKD. The CDR3 region is CATSDSLDSPFF.

The V gene is TRBV6-5, the J gene TRBJ2-3. The CDR3 runs 14 residues. Germline loops: CDR1 MNHEY, CDR2 SVGAGI. This CDR3 reads CASSYSQTSDTQYF.

The chain uses TRBV15 and TRBJ1-3; TCRdb calls TRBD1, which cannot be checked without DNA. This CDR3 is 15 amino acids long. From germline, CDR1 is LNHNV and CDR2 YYDKDF (reference sequence). The CDR3 sequence is CATSREPRGANTIYF.

This chain's CDR3 is CASSSTGDEQFF. V is TRBV11-2 and J is TRBJ2-1; the TCRdb D gene call, TRBD1, has no DNA to confirm it. The CDR3 covers 12 residues. Germline lookup yields CDR1 SGHAT and CDR2 FQNNGV.

The J gene is TRBJ2-2, the V gene TRBV24-1; the TRBD2 assignment by TCRdb is unverifiable without DNA. CDR1 KGHDR and CDR2 SFDVKD come from the germline V gene. The length of the CDR3 is 15 residues. This CDR3 reads CATSDARESTGELFF.

The chain has TRBV7-2 and TRBJ1-5; TCRdb proposes TRBD1, but this gene call is untestable without DNA. This CDR3 is built from 13 residues. Germline V gene data show CDR1 as SGHTA and CDR2 as FQGNSA. The CDR3 sequence: CASSSRGNQPQHF.

The CDR3 region is CASTFYRGETQYF. The rearrangement joins TRBV6-6 to TRBJ2-5; TCRdb designates TRBD1, a call that cannot be tested without DNA. The germline V gene encodes CDR1 MNHNY and CDR2 SVGAGI (reference sequence). The CDR3 spans 13 residues.

The chain has TRBV28 and TRBJ1-1. This CDR3 has 14 amino acids. Germline lookup yields CDR1 MDHEN and CDR2 SYDVKM. The CDR3 here is CASRVQGGDAEAFF. The full variable domain, in which reference TRBV28 and TRBJ1-1 provide the parts outside the CDR3, is DVKVTQSSRYLVKRTGEKVFLECVQDMDHENMFWYRQDPGLGLRLIYFSYDVKMKEKGDIPEGYSVSREKKERFSLILESASTNQTSMYLCASRVQGGDAEAFFGQGTRLTVV.

The rearrangement joins TRBV5-1 to TRBJ2-3; absent DNA, TCRdb's TRBD1 call cannot be checked. Germline values: CDR1 SGHRS, CDR2 YFSETQ. This CDR3 is built from 17 residues. CDR3 amino acids: CASSFGPRRGYTDTQYF.

This sequence joins TRBV18 and TRBJ1-3; the D gene TCRdb calls, TRBD1, cannot be checked with no DNA. Germline lookup yields CDR1 KGHSH and CDR2 LQKENI. The CDR3 has 17 residues. The CDR3 spells CASSPVQGKSSGNTIYF.

CDR3 amino acids: CSATKAWGDKNIQYF. This chain links TRBV20-1 with TRBJ2-4; the D call from TCRdb, TRBD1, cannot be confirmed without DNA. Germline-derived CDR1 and CDR2 are DFQATT and SNEGSKA (reference sequence). CDR3 size: 15 residues.

The chain has TRBV9 and TRBJ2-5; the TCRdb D gene call, TRBD1, has no DNA to confirm it. This CDR3 is built from 14 residues. Germline V CDR1 and CDR2: SGDLS, YYNGEE. Here the CDR3 reads CASSPVGGRETQYF.

The V and J genes are TRBV4-3 and TRBJ2-1; TCRdb selects TRBD1, and the lack of DNA leaves this call unchecked. Germline CDR1 reads LGHNA; CDR2 reads YSLEER. This CDR3 comprises 15 residues. CDR3 protein: CASSQGSHAGNEQFF.

The J gene is TRBJ2-3, the V gene TRBV5-8; TCRdb's assignment of TRBD1 cannot be checked, as there is no DNA. Germline V CDR1 and CDR2: SGHTS, YDEGEE. This CDR3 spans 15 amino acids. CDR3 sequence: CASSYEDRYTDTQYF.

J is TRBJ1-2 and V is TRBV12-3 or TRBV12-4. CDR3 length: 13 residues. The CDR3 sequence: CASSLVTDYGYTF.

The chain joins TRBV11-2 to TRBJ1-1. The length of the CDR3 is 15 residues. The V gene's germline CDR1 is SGHAT and CDR2 FQNNGV. CDR3 in amino acids: CASSLGRVEDTEAFF.

V gene TRBV5-6 combines with J gene TRBJ2-2; the TCRdb call, TRBD1, lacks DNA for checking. The germline CDR1 and CDR2 sequences are SGHDT and YYEEEE. This CDR3 is built from 15 residues. This CDR3 is CASRPDRGSTGELFF.

The V call is TRBV20-1, the J call TRBJ2-1; TCRdb names TRBD2, which stays unverified in the absence of DNA. This CDR3 is 16 amino acids long. CDR1 and CDR2 (germline): DFQATT, SNEGSKA (reference sequence). The CDR3 is CSARDVDRTLYNEQFF.

This chain uses TRBV20-1 with TRBJ1-4; as DNA is missing, the TRBD1 call by TCRdb cannot be tested. Germline V gene lookup returns CDR1 DFQATT and CDR2 SNEGSKA (reference sequence). The CDR3 has 13 amino acids. Here the CDR3 reads CSALTGINEKLFF.

The rearrangement links TRBV20-1 to TRBJ1-1; as DNA is missing, the TRBD1 call by TCRdb cannot be tested. The CDR3 consists of 13 residues. Germline V gene lookup returns CDR1 DFQATT and CDR2 SNEGSKA (reference sequence). The CDR3 protein is CSAKRALNTEAFF.

The chain has TRBV7-2 and TRBJ2-7; TCRdb names TRBD2, which stays unverified in the absence of DNA. This CDR3 is built from 15 residues. CDR1 is SGHTA and CDR2 is FQGNSA in the germline V gene. CDR3 sequence: CASSPRLAGGDEQYF.

This sequence joins TRBV6-1 and TRBJ1-3. The germline gives CDR1 MNHNS, CDR2 SASEGT. This CDR3 region has 16 residues. The CDR3 spells CASSSIMGISGNTIYF.

This rearrangement joins TRBV5-6 to TRBJ2-1; TCRdb calls TRBD1, which cannot be checked without DNA. The CDR3 spans 14 residues. The germline V gene encodes CDR1 SGHDT and CDR2 YYEEEE. CDR3 protein: CASSLGGGTNEQFF.

J is TRBJ1-6 and V is TRBV6-5; TCRdb names TRBD1, which stays unverified in the absence of DNA. The length of the CDR3 is 16 residues. Germline lookup yields CDR1 MNHEY and CDR2 SVGAGI. The chain's CDR3 is CASSYTRDRVNSPLHF.

The rearrangement links TRBV6-5 to TRBJ2-2; the D call from TCRdb, TRBD2, cannot be confirmed without DNA. CDR1 and CDR2 from the germline V gene are MNHEY and SVGAGI. The CDR3 is 12 amino acids. The CDR3 sequence is CASSPSGGLLFF.

The rearrangement uses TRBV29-1 and TRBJ1-2. The length of the CDR3 is 13 residues. Germline V CDR1 and CDR2: SQVTM, ANQGSEA. The CDR3 is CSARFLGNYGYTF. The complete variable domain, with remaining parts taken from reference TRBV29-1 and TRBJ1-2, reads SAVISQKPSRDICQRGTSLTIQCQVDSQVTMMFWYRQQPGQSLTLIATANQGSEATYESGFVIDKFPISRPNLTFSTLTVSNMSPEDSSIYLCSARFLGNYGYTFGSGTRLTVV.

J is TRBJ1-3 and V is TRBV11-2. This CDR3 contains 13 residues. Germline lookup yields CDR1 SGHAT and CDR2 FQNNGV. CDR3: CASSFPSGNTIYF.

The chain joins TRBV9 to TRBJ1-4. The CDR3 covers 15 residues. From germline, CDR1 is SGDLS and CDR2 YYNGEE. The CDR3: CASSVANGANEKLFF.

This chain connects TRBV27 to TRBJ1-1. The CDR3 loop spans 11 amino acids. From germline, CDR1 is MNHEY and CDR2 SMNVEV (reference sequence). The CDR3 sequence is CASGTRTEAFF.